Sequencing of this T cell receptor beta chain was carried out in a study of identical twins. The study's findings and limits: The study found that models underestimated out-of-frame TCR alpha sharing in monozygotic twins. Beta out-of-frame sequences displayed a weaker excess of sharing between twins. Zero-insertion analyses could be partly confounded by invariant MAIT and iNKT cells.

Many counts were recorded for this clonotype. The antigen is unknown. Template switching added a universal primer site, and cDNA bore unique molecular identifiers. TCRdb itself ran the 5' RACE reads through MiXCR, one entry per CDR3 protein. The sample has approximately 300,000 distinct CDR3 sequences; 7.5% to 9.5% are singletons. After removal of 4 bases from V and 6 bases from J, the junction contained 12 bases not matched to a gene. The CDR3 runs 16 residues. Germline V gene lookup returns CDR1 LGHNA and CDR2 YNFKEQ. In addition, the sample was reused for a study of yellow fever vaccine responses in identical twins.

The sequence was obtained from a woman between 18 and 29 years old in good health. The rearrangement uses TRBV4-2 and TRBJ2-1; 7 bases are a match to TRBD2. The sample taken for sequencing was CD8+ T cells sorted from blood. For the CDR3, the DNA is TGTGCCAGCAGCCTCCCCGGGGAGCGGGAAATCAATGAGCAGTTCTTC. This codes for CASSLPGEREINEQFF.